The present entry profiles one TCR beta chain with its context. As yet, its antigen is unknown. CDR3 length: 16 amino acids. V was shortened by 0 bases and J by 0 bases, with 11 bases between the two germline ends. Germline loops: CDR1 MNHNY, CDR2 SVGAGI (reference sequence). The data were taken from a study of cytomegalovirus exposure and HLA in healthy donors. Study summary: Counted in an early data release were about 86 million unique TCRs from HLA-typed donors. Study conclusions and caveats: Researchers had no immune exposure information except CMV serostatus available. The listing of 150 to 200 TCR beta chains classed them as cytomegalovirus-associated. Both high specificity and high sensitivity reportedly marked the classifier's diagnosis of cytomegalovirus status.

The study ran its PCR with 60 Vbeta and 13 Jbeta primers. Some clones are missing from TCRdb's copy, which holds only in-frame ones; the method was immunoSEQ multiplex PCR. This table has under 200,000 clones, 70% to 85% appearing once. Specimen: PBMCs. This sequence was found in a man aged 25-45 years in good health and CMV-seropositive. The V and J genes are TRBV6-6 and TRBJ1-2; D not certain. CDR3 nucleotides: TGTGCCAGCAGTTACTCGACTGTGGTAGCTAACTATGGCTACACCTTC. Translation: CASSYSTVVANYGYTF.